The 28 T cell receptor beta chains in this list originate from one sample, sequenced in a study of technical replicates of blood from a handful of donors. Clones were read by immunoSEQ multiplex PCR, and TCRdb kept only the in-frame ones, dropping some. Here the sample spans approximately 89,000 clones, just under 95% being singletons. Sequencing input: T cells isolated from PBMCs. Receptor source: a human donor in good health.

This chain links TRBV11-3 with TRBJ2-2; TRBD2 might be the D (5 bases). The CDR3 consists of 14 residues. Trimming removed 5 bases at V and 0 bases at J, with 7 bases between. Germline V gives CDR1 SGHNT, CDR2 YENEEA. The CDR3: CASSPGTNTGELFF. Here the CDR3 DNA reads TGTGCCAGCAGCCCCGGGACGAACACCGGGGAGCTGTTTTTT.

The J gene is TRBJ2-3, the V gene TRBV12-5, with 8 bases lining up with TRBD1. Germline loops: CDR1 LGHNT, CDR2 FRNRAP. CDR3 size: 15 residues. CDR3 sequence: CVLVETGGLADTQYF. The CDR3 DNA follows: TGTGTGCTAGTCGAAACAGGGGGATTGGCAGATACGCAGTATTTT. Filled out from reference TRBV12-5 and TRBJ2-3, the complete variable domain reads DARVTQTPRHKVTEMGQEVTMRCQPILGHNTVFWYRQTMMQGLELLAYFRNRAPLDDSGMPKDRFSAEMPDATLATLKIQPSEPRDSAVYFCVLVETGGLADTQYFGPGTRLTVL.

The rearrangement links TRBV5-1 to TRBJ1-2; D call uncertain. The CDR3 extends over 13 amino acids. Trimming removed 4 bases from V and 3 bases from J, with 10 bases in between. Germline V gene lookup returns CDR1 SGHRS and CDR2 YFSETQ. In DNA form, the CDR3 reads TGCGCCAGCAGCGGCGGCAGTGACTATGGCTACACCTTC. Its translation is CASSGGSDYGYTF.

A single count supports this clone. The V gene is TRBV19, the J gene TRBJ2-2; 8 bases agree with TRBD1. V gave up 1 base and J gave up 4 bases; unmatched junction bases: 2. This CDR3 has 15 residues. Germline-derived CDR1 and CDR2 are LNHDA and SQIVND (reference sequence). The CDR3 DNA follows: TGTGCCAGTAGTATAGGACAGGGGACCACCGGGGAGCTGTTTTTT. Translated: CASSIGQGTTGELFF.

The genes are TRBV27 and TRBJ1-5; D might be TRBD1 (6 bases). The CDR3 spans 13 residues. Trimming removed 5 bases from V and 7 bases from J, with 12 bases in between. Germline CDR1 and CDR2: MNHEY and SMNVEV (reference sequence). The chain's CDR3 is CASSDTGRQPQHF. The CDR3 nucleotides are TGTGCCAGCAGTGACACAGGGAGACAGCCCCAGCATTTT.

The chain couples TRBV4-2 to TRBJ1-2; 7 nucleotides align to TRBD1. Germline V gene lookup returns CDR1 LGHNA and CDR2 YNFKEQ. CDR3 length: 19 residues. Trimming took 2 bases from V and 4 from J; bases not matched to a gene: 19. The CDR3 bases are TGTGCCAGCAGCCAACACCGAAGTCAAACAGGGGTTCCTGTCTATGGCTACACCTTC. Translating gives CASSQHRSQTGVPVYGYTF.

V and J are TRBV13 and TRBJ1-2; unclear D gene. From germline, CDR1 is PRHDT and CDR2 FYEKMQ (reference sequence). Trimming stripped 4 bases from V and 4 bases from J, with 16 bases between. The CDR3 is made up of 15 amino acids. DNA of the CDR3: TGTGCCAGCAGCTCGTCCGCACGTCAACTCTATGGCTACACCTTC. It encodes CASSSSARQLYGYTF.

The CDR3 sequence: CASSQQGMMTEAFF. CDR3 sequence (DNA): TGTGCCAGCAGCCAACAGGGGATGATGACTGAAGCTTTCTTT. The chain employs TRBV7-9 and TRBJ1-1; 7 positions match TRBD1. Looked up from germline, CDR1 is SEHNR and CDR2 is FQNEAQ (reference sequence). Germline trimming cut 5 bases from V and 5 bases from J; bases unmatched to any gene: 8. The CDR3 loop spans 14 amino acids.

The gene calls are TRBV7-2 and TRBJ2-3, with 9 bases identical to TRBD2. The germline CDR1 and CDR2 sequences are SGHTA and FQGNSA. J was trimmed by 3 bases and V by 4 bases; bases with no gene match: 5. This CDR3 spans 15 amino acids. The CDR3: CASSSMGLATDTQYF. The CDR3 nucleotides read TGTGCCAGCAGCTCGATGGGACTAGCAACAGATACGCAGTATTTT.

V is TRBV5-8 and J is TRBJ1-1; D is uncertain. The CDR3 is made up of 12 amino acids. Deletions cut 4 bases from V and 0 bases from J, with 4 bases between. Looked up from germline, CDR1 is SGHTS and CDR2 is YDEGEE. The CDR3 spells CASSPVNTEAFF. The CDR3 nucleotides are TGTGCCAGCAGCCCAGTGAACACTGAAGCTTTCTTT.

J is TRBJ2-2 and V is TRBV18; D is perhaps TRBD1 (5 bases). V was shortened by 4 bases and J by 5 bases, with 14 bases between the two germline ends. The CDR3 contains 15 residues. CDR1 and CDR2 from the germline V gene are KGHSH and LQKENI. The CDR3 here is CASSQSTGLTGELFF. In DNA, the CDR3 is TGTGCCAGCTCACAGAGTACAGGTCTGACCGGGGAGCTGTTTTTT.

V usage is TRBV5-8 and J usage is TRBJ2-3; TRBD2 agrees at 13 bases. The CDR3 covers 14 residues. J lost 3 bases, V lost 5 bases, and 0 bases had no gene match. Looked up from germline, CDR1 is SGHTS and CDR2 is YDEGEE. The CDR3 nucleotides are TGTGCCAGCAGGGGACTAGCGGGGACAGATACGCAGTATTTT. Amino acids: CASRGLAGTDTQYF.

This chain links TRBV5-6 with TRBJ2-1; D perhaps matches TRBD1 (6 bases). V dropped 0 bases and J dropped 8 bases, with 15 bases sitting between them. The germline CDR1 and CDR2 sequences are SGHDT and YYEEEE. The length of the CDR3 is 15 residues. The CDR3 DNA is TGTGCCAGCAGCTTGGCTACAGGGCGGCTTTATGAGCAGTTCTTC. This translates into CASSLATGRLYEQFF.

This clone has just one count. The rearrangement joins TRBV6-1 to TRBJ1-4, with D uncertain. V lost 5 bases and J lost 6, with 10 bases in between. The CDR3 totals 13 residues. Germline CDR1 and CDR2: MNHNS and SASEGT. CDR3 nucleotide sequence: TGTGCCAGCAGTCGGGCCGGGGATGAAAAACTGTTTTTT. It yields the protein CASSRAGDEKLFF.

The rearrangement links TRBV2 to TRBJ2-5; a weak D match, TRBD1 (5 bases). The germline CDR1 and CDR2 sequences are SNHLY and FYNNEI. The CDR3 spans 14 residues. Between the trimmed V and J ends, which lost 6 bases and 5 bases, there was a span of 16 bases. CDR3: CASRSGALAETQYF. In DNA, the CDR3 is TGTGCCAGCAGGAGTGGGGCCCTGGCGGAGACCCAGTACTTC.

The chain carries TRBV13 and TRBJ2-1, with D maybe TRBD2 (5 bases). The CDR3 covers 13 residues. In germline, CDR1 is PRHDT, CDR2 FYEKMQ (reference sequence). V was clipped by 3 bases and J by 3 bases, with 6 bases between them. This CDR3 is CASSLGDYNEQFF. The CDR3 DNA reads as TGTGCCAGCAGCTTGGGAGACTACAATGAGCAGTTCTTC.

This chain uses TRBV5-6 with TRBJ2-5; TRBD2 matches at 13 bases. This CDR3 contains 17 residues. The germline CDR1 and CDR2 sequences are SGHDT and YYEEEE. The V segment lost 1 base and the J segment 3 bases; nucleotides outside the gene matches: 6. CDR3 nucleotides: TGTGCCAGCAGCTTGCTAGGACTAGCGGGAGAGGAAGAGACCCAGTACTTC. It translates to CASSLLGLAGEEETQYF.

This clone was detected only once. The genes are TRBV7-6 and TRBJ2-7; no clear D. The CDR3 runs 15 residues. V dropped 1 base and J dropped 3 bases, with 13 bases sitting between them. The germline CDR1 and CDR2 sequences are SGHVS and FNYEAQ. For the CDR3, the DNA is TGTGCCAGCAGCTTAGATCTTAGCTTGGGCTACGAGCAGTACTTC. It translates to CASSLDLSLGYEQYF.

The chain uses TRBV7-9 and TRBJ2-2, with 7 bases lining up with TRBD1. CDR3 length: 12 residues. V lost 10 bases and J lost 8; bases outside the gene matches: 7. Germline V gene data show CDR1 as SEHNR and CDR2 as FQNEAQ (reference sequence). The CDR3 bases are TGTGCCACCTATACAGGGGTGGGGGAGCTGTTTTTT. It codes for CATYTGVGELFF.

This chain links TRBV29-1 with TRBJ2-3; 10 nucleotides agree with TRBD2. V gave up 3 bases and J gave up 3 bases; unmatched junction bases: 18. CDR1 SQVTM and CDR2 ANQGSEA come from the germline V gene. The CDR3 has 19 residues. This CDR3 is CSVDGRGLATRTGTDTQYF. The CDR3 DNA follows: TGCAGCGTTGATGGCAGGGGACTAGCGACCCGCACGGGGACAGATACGCAGTATTTT.

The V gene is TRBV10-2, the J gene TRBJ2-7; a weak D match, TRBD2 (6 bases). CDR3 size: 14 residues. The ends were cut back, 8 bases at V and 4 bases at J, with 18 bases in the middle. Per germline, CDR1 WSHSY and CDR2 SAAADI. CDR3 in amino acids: CASLKFEEGYEQYF. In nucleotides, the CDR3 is TGCGCCAGCCTAAAGTTCGAGGAGGGATACGAGCAGTACTTC.

The CDR3 DNA is TGTGCCAGCGAAAGACTAGCGGGCCTCGAAGGTGAGCAGTTCTTC. The encoded protein is CASERLAGLEGEQFF. V and J are TRBV27 and TRBJ2-1; 10 positions agree with TRBD2. Germline V gene data show CDR1 as MNHEY and CDR2 as SMNVEV (reference sequence). Germline trimming cut 8 bases from V and 9 bases from J; bases unmatched to any gene: 13. The CDR3 length is 15 residues.

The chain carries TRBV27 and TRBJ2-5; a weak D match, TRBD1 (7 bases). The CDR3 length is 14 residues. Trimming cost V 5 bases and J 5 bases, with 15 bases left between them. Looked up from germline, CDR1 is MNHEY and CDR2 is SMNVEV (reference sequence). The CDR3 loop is CASSPRTGGETQYF. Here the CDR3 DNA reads TGTGCCAGCAGTCCTCGGACAGGAGGGGAGACCCAGTACTTC.

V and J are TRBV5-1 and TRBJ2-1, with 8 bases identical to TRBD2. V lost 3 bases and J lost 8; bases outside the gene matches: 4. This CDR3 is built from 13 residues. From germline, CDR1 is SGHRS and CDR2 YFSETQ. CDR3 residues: CASSWREVYEQFF. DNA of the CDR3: TGCGCCAGCAGCTGGCGGGAGGTCTATGAGCAGTTCTTC. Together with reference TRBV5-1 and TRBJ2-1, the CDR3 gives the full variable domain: KAGVTQTPRYLIKTRGQQVTLSCSPISGHRSVSWYQQTPGQGLQFLFEYFSETQRNKGNFPGRFSGRQFSNSRSEMNVSTLELGDSALYLCASSWREVYEQFFGPGTRLTVL.

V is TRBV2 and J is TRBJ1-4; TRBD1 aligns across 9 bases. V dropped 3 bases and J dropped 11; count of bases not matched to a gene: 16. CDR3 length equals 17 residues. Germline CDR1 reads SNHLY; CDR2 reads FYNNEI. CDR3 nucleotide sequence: TGTGCCAGCAGTGACCGACCCAGGGGGACAGGGATCTATAAACTGTTTTTT. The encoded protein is CASSDRPRGTGIYKLFF.

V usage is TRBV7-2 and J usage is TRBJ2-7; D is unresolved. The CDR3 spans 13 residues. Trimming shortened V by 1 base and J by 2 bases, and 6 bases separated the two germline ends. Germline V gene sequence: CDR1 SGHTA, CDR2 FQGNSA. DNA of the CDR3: TGTGCCAGCAGCTTAGTCCCTACCTACGAGCAGTACTTC. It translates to CASSLVPTYEQYF.

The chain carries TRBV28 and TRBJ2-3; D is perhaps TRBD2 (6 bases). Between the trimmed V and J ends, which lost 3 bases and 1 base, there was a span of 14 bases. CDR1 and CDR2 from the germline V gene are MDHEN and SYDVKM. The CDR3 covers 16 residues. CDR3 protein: CASSFVTGRGTDTQYF. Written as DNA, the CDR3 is TGTGCCAGCAGTTTTGTAACCGGGAGAGGCACAGATACGCAGTATTTT.

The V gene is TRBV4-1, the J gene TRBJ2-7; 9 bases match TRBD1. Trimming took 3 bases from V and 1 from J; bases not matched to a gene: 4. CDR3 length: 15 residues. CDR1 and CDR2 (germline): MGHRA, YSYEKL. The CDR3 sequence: CASSHVQGASYEQYF. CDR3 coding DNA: TGCGCCAGCAGCCACGTACAGGGGGCATCCTACGAGCAGTACTTC.